Below are 2 T cell receptor beta chains sequenced from a single sample in a study of blood T cell repertoires in COVID-19. This table comes from immunoSEQ multiplex PCR, and its TCRdb copy is limited to in-frame clones, with some not included. In the table there are around 42,000 clones, around 80% of which are singletons. Source material: peripheral blood. Every receptor here comes from a man of 80 years or more with active or convalescent COVID-19.

The table lists this clone with a count of one. J is TRBJ2-2 and V is TRBV11-3, with 7 nucleotides matching TRBD1. Losses at the gene ends were 5 bases for V and 3 bases for J; bases not matched to a gene: 6. The CDR3 sequence is 15 residues long. From germline, CDR1 is SGHNT and CDR2 YENEEA. The CDR3 protein is CASSHRQGDTGELFF. The DNA of the CDR3 is TGTGCCAGCAGCCACCGACAGGGAGACACCGGGGAGCTGTTTTTT.

The chain has TRBV7-3 and TRBJ2-7, with unresolved D. Trimming removed 3 bases from V and 6 bases from J, with 12 bases in between. From germline, CDR1 is SGHTA and CDR2 FQGTGA. The CDR3 sequence is 13 residues long. CDR3 nucleotides: TGTGCCAGCAGCTTGTCAGGTACCTCCGAGCAGTACTTC. Its translation: CASSLSGTSEQYF.